Detailed here is one TCR beta chain. Antigen: not known. The sample is drawn from a study of cytomegalovirus exposure and HLA in healthy donors. Broader study findings: A later analysis found common viral pathogens apparently linked to several of the most significant clusters. One variant, a missense change in DCLRE1C, was linked in a later analysis to TCR beta V- and J-gene trimming. Later analysis showed TCR association rates varying by HLA locus, highest for DRB1 and lowest for HLA-C. Reportedly, TCR beta sequences accurately predicted HLA-A and HLA-B alleles in most subjects.

PCR was performed using 60 Vbeta and 13 Jbeta primers. Some clones are missing from TCRdb's copy, which holds only in-frame ones; the method was immunoSEQ multiplex PCR. The table lists 150,000 to 180,000 clones, roughly 77% of them singletons. CDR1 is GTSNPN, CDR2 SVGIG, per germline (reference sequence). The CDR3 has 12 amino acids. The V and J ends lost 0 bases and 6 bases respectively, with 9 bases between them. This TCR was recovered from a man aged 25 to 40 in good health and CMV-seropositive. The chain recombines TRBV30 with TRBJ2-7; D gene unclear. The sequenced sample consisted of PBMCs. The CDR3 spells CAWSVSPVEQYF. The CDR3 DNA follows: TGTGCCTGGAGTGTATCCCCGGTCGAGCAGTACTTC. Full variable domain (remainder filled in from reference TRBV30 and TRBJ2-7): SQTIHQWPATLVQPVGSPLSLECTVEGTSNPNLYWYRQAAGRGLQLLFYSVGIGQISSEVPQNLSASRPQDRQFILSSKKLLLSDSGFYLCAWSVSPVEQYFGPGTRLTVT.